The 23 T cell receptor beta chains below were found in one sample sequenced in a study of response to subunit inactivated influenza vaccine. TCRdb analysed the RT-PCR reads with MiXCR anew, one entry per CDR3 protein. Of about 700,000 distinct CDR3 sequences detected, about 15% appear once; the ten largest clones hold around 6.5%. The source was PBMCs from blood, collected 14 to 15 days before vaccination. The receptors come from a man aged 50-60 years who received an inactivated influenza vaccine.

This clonotype has more than one count but fewer than ten. V is TRBV9 and J is TRBJ2-3; weak D call: TRBD2 (7 bases). Germline CDR1 is SGDLS and CDR2 is YYNGEE. Trimming pared 4 bases from V and 2 bases from J, leaving 14 bases between. This CDR3 contains 15 residues. In nucleotides, the CDR3 is TGTGCCAGCAGCCCATCCGGGGGGCTCACAGATACGCAGTATTTT. This translates into CASSPSGGLTDTQYF.

The J gene is TRBJ2-7, the V gene TRBV5-1; 9 bases are a match to TRBD1. CDR1 is SGHRS, CDR2 YFSETQ, per germline. The V and J ends lost 5 bases and 3 bases, in that order; junction bases with no gene match: 9. The CDR3 has 15 amino acids. CDR3 amino acids: CASSPRPGQGYEQYF. CDR3 DNA: TGCGCCAGCAGTCCCAGGCCGGGACAGGGCTACGAGCAGTACTTC.

The CDR3: CASSHRSRNRVSYEQYF. CDR3 nucleotides: TGTGCCAGCAGCCACCGATCCCGTAACAGGGTGAGCTACGAGCAGTACTTC. This chain connects TRBV4-2 to TRBJ2-7; the D gene is possibly TRBD1 (6 bases). V was cut by 3 bases and J by 3 bases, with 21 bases left in between. This CDR3 contains 17 residues. Germline V CDR1 and CDR2: LGHNA, YNFKEQ.

The chain joins TRBV3-1 to TRBJ2-7; either TRBD1 or TRBD2 may fit D (5 bases each). Deletions cut 7 bases from V and 7 bases from J, with 17 bases between. The CDR3 consists of 13 residues. Germline V lookup: CDR1 LGHDT, CDR2 YNNKEL (reference sequence). As DNA, the CDR3 is TGTGCCAGCAAGGCTAGCCAGGGTTGGGAGCAGTACTTC. Translation gives CASKASQGWEQYF.

The chain recombines TRBV5-1 with TRBJ2-1, with TRBD2 identical over 7 bases. Per germline, CDR1 SGHRS and CDR2 YFSETQ. The trim removed 1 base at V and 9 bases at J, leaving 7 bases unmatched. This CDR3 comprises 14 residues. The CDR3: CASSLTTWGGEQFF. CDR3 nucleotides: TGCGCCAGCAGCTTGACGACTTGGGGGGGTGAGCAGTTCTTC.

The V gene is TRBV9, the J gene TRBJ2-1; D is uncertain. V was cut by 0 bases and J by 3 bases, with 7 bases left in between. CDR1 SGDLS and CDR2 YYNGEE come from the germline V gene. The length of the CDR3 is 14 residues. The CDR3 DNA is TGTGCCAGCAGCGTAGGGGTGAACTACAATGAGCAGTTCTTC. Protein: CASSVGVNYNEQFF.

The V call is TRBV13, the J call TRBJ2-1; 9 nucleotides align to TRBD1. CDR3 length: 16 residues. The ends lost 4 bases at V and 8 bases at J; junction bases unmatched: 12. Per germline, CDR1 PRHDT and CDR2 FYEKMQ (reference sequence). The CDR3, as DNA: TGTGCCAGCAGCTATACAGGGGGCTCAGGGGTTCATGAGCAGTTCTTC. It translates to CASSYTGGSGVHEQFF.

This clonotype has only a few counts. The chain uses TRBV7-2 and TRBJ1-3; D unclear. There are 14 residues in the CDR3. Trimming removed 5 bases at V and 0 bases at J, with 8 bases between. The V gene's germline CDR1 is SGHTA and CDR2 FQGNSA. The CDR3 region has the DNA TGTGCCAGCAGCCCCCGTAGCTCTGGAAACACCATATATTTT. Residues: CASSPRSSGNTIYF.

This clonotype was seen a few times. The chain employs TRBV12-3 or TRBV12-4 and TRBJ2-5; D possibly corresponds to TRBD1 (5 bases). The CDR3 length is 13 residues. V lost 3 bases and J lost 4, with 9 bases in between. The CDR3 region has the DNA TGTGCCAGCAGTTTCGGACATTTAGAGACCCAGTACTTC. Residues: CASSFGHLETQYF.

This chain connects TRBV6-1 to TRBJ1-6; 9 bases align to TRBD1. In germline, CDR1 is MNHNS, CDR2 SASEGT. Trimming removed 7 bases from V and 10 bases from J; junction bases left unmatched: 8. This CDR3 spans 14 amino acids. The CDR3 nucleotides are TGTGCCAGCACCAGGACAGGGGCAAGATCACCCCTCCACTTT. It translates to CASTRTGARSPLHF.

As to this clonotype: The junction and the germline gene differ at one end; a read error may be behind it. This chain connects TRBV11-1 to TRBJ2-3, with 11 bases that match TRBD2. This CDR3 has 18 amino acids. The germline gives CDR1 SGHAT, CDR2 FQDESV (reference sequence). In DNA form, the CDR3 reads TGTGTCAGCAGCTATCCTAGTCGACTAGCGGGGCTTACAGATACGCAGTATTTT. The encoded protein is CVSSYPSRLAGLTDTQYF.

This clonotype has only a few counts. This chain connects TRBV28 to TRBJ2-2; D perhaps matches TRBD1 (6 bases). The CDR3 extends over 16 amino acids. Germline V gives CDR1 MDHEN, CDR2 SYDVKM. The V end lost 8 bases, the J end lost 6 bases, and 22 bases lay between the germline ends. The CDR3 spells CASGKGQGFVSGELFF. The CDR3 DNA reads TGTGCCAGCGGGAAGGGCCAGGGGTTCGTATCCGGGGAGCTGTTTTTT. Combining the CDR3 with reference TRBV28 and TRBJ2-2 gives the whole variable domain DVKVTQSSRYLVKRTGEKVFLECVQDMDHENMFWYRQDPGLGLRLIYFSYDVKMKEKGDIPEGYSVSREKKERFSLILESASTNQTSMYLCASGKGQGFVSGELFFGEGSRLTVL.

V is TRBV6-4 and J is TRBJ2-3; D call uncertain. Trimming pared 2 bases from V and 2 bases from J, leaving 8 bases between. The germline CDR1 and CDR2 sequences are MRHNA and SNTAGT. This CDR3 has 14 residues. The CDR3 nucleotides are TGTGCCAGCAGTGACCCACCCCACACAGATACGCAGTATTTT. This translates into CASSDPPHTDTQYF.

The table lists this clonotype with many counts. The J gene is TRBJ1-5, the V gene TRBV12-3 or TRBV12-4, with a weak D call TRBD1 (6 bases). The CDR3 loop spans 13 amino acids. The germline V and J ends were trimmed by 11 bases and 6 bases, with 17 bases remaining between them. Here the CDR3 DNA reads TGTGCCGGCGCCGCAGGGGATGGTCAGCCCCAGCATTTT. As protein: CAGAAGDGQPQHF.

This clonotype was observed a few times. The chain employs TRBV20-1 and TRBJ2-1; 13 bases are shared with TRBD2. Trimming removed 0 bases from V and 6 bases from J; junction bases left unmatched: 5. The CDR3 loop spans 16 amino acids. Germline values: CDR1 DFQATT, CDR2 SNEGSKA (reference sequence). The chain's CDR3 is CSARDTLAGGLNEQFF. The CDR3 DNA reads as TGCAGTGCTAGAGACACACTAGCGGGGGGGCTCAATGAGCAGTTCTTC.

This clonotype was counted only a few times. The chain joins TRBV7-2 to TRBJ1-5; the D gene is possibly TRBD1 (6 bases). The CDR3 runs 17 residues. Germline assignment: CDR1 SGHTA and CDR2 FQGNSA. V lost 3 bases to trimming and J lost 0 bases, with 15 bases between them. CDR3 coding DNA: TGTGCCAGCAGCTTCGAGTCGGGACACTATAGCAATCAGCCCCAGCATTTT. This encodes CASSFESGHYSNQPQHF.

This chain uses TRBV12-3 or TRBV12-4 with TRBJ1-6; perhaps TRBD1 as D (5 bases). The CDR3 spans 14 residues. Between the trimmed V and J ends, which lost 3 bases and 6 bases, there was a span of 9 bases. The CDR3 spells CASSLGDVNSPLHF. Here the CDR3 DNA reads TGTGCCAGCAGTTTGGGGGACGTTAATTCACCCCTCCACTTT.

V is TRBV6-5 and J is TRBJ2-1, with 8 positions matching TRBD1. The germline CDR1 and CDR2 sequences are MNHEY and SVGAGI. With V trimmed by 0 bases and J by 8 bases, 12 bases remained unmatched. CDR3 length equals 17 residues. CDR3: CASSYSVSGQVFHEQFF. The CDR3 DNA is TGTGCCAGCAGTTACTCGGTCTCGGGACAGGTGTTCCATGAGCAGTTCTTC.

V gene TRBV7-2 combines with J gene TRBJ1-4; D gene unclear. Germline V gene sequence: CDR1 SGHTA, CDR2 FQGNSA. The germline V and J ends were trimmed by 0 bases and 7 bases, with 12 bases remaining between them. This CDR3 spans 15 amino acids. The CDR3 DNA sequence: TGTGCCAGCAGCTTAGCCCAGGCCCTGGGTGAAAAACTGTTTTTT. Translation gives CASSLAQALGEKLFF.

This clonotype was picked up a small number of times. This chain connects TRBV4-3 to TRBJ2-3; TRBD2 matches 7 bases. The J segment lost 5 bases and the V segment lost 1 base, leaving 9 bases of the junction unmatched. The germline CDR1 and CDR2 sequences are LGHNA and YSLEER. This CDR3 spans 16 amino acids. The CDR3 is CASSQVIGGSLDTQYF. CDR3 coding DNA: TGCGCCAGCAGCCAAGTCATCGGCGGGAGCTTAGATACGCAGTATTTT.

This clonotype was counted a few times. The rearrangement joins TRBV7-2 to TRBJ2-1; 9 bases are a match to TRBD2. Germline values: CDR1 SGHTA, CDR2 FQGNSA. The V gene end was trimmed by 5 bases and the J gene end by 3 bases; junction bases not matched to a gene: 8. CDR3 size: 16 residues. CDR3 residues: CASSPQAAGGYNEQFF. The CDR3 bases are TGTGCCAGCAGCCCCCAGGCAGCGGGAGGCTACAATGAGCAGTTCTTC.

The table lists this clonotype with many counts. V usage is TRBV27 and J usage is TRBJ2-5; D might be TRBD2 (7 bases). The V end lost 2 bases, the J end lost 2 bases, and 12 bases lay between the germline ends. CDR1 and CDR2 (germline): MNHEY, SMNVEV (reference sequence). The CDR3 has 15 amino acids. The CDR3 DNA sequence: TGTGCCAGCAGTTTAGCGGGGGCCGGTCAAGAGACCCAGTACTTC. As protein: CASSLAGAGQETQYF.

This clonotype has more than one count but fewer than ten. J is TRBJ2-7 and V is TRBV6-1, with 7 bases fitting TRBD1. Germline V gene sequence: CDR1 MNHNS, CDR2 SASEGT. This CDR3 spans 17 amino acids. The trim removed 5 bases at V and 2 bases at J, leaving 15 bases unmatched. CDR3: CASSTAGTAFFPYEQYF. The CDR3 nucleotides read TGTGCCAGCAGTACGGCCGGGACAGCCTTTTTTCCCTACGAGCAGTACTTC.